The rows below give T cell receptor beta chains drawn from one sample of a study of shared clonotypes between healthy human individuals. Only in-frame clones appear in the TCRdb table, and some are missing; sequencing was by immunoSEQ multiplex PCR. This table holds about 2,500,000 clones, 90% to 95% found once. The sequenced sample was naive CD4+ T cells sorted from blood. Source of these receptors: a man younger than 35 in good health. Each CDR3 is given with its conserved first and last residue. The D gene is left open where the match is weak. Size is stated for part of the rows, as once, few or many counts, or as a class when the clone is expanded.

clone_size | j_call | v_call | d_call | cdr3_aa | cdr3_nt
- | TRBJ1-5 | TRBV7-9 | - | CASSLTPNSNQPQHF | TGTGCCAGCAGCCTTACACCGAATAGCAATCAGCCCCAGCATTTT
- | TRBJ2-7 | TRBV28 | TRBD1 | CASSWDRAAYEQYF | TGTGCCAGCAGTTGGGACAGGGCGGCCTACGAGCAGTACTTC
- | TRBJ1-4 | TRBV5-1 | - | CASSWGRQSEKLFF | TGCGCCAGCAGCTGGGGGCGGCAGAGTGAAAAACTGTTTTTT
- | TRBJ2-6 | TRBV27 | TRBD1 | CASSLSNVGQGGNSGANVLTF | TGTGCCAGCAGTTTATCAAACGTGGGACAGGGGGGTAACTCTGGGGCCAACGTCCTGACTTTC
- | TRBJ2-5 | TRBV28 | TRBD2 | CASRSSGGALETQYF | TGTGCCAGCAGGTCTAGCGGGGGGGCCTTAGAGACCCAGTACTTC
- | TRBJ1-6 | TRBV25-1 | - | CASRSEGYNSPLHF | TGTGCCAGCAGAAGCGAGGGATATAATTCACCCCTCCACTTT
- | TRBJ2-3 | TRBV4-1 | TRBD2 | CASSQDALAGYSTDTQYF | TGCGCCAGCAGCCAAGATGCCCTAGCGGGTTACTCCACAGATACGCAGTATTTT
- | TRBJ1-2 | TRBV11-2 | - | CASSLDQGIGYTF | TGTGCCAGCAGCTTAGATCAGGGCATTGGCTACACCTTC
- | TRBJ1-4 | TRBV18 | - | CASSPSGNEKLFF | TGTGCCAGCTCACCGTCGGGGAATGAAAAACTGTTTTTT
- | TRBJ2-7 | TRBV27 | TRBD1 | CASSLDRGLDEQYF | TGTGCCAGCAGTTTGGACAGGGGGCTGGACGAGCAGTACTTC
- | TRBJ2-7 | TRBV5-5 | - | CASSRPGAGSEQYF | TGTGCCAGCAGCCGTCCGGGGGCGGGATCGGAGCAGTACTTC
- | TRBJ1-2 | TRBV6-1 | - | CASNRAVSNYGYTF | TGTGCCAGCAACCGGGCAGTGTCTAACTATGGCTACACCTTC
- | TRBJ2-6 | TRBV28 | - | CATGAGANVLTF | TGTGCCACAGGGGCTGGGGCCAACGTCCTGACTTTC
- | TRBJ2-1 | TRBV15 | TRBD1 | CATSAGGSYNEQFF | TGTGCCACCAGCGCAGGGGGCTCCTACAATGAGCAGTTCTTC
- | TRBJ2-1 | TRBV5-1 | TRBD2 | CASSLTSPYNEQFF | TGCGCCAGCAGTTTGACTAGCCCCTACAATGAGCAGTTCTTC
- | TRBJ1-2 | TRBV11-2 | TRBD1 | CASSYGDRSGYTF | TGTGCCAGCAGCTACGGGGACAGGTCCGGCTACACCTTC
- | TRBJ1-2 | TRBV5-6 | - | CASSLGRGQNYGYTF | TGTGCCAGCAGCTTGGGCAGGGGACAAAACTATGGCTACACCTTC
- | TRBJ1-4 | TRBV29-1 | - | CSVVTGPIEEKLFF | TGCAGCGTTGTCACTGGGCCGATAGAGGAAAAACTGTTTTTT
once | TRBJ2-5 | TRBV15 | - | CATSKGRVQETQYF | TGTGCCACCAGCAAAGGACGGGTACAAGAGACCCAGTACTTC
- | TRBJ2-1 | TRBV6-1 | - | CASSEISWTNNEQFF | TGTGCCAGCAGTGAAATTTCCTGGACTAACAATGAGCAGTTCTTC
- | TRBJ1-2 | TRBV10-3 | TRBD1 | CAISPGQESSGGYTF | TGTGCCATCAGTCCGGGACAGGAGAGCTCAGGTGGCTACACCTTC
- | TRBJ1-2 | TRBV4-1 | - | CASSQETATNYGYTF | TGCGCCAGCAGCCAAGAGACAGCAACGAACTATGGCTACACCTTC
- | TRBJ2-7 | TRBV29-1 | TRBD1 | CSVARTGATYEQYF | TGCAGCGTGGCCCGGACAGGGGCCACCTACGAGCAGTACTTC
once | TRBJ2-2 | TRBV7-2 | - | CASSSIRGTNTGELFF | TGTGCCAGCAGCTCCATCAGAGGGACGAACACCGGGGAGCTGTTTTTT
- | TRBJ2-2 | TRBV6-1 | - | CASSVDREGTGELFF | TGTGCCAGCAGTGTAGACAGGGAGGGCACCGGGGAGCTGTTTTTT
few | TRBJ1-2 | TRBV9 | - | CASSVGFQGSNGGYTF | TGTGCCAGCAGCGTAGGTTTCCAGGGTAGCAATGGTGGCTACACCTTC
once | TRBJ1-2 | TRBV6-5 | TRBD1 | CASSYSGGSSGNGYTF | TGTGCCAGCAGTTACTCAGGGGGCAGCTCGGGAAATGGCTACACCTTC
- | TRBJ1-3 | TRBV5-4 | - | CASSHTGTGNTIYF | TGTGCCAGCAGCCACACAGGGACTGGAAACACCATATATTTT
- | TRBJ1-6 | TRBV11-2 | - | CASSPGGGHSPLHF | TGTGCCAGCAGCCCCGGGGGGGGGCATTCACCCCTCCACTTT
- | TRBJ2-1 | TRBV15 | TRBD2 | CATSAYGTSDSYNEQFF | TGTGCCACCAGCGCTTACGGGACTAGCGACTCCTACAATGAGCAGTTCTTC
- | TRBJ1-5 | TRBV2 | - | CARGSGGNQPQHF | TGTGCCAGAGGTTCGGGGGGGAATCAGCCCCAGCATTTT
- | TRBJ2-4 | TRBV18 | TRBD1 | CASSPRDRAAKNIQYF | TGTGCCAGCTCACCAAGGGACAGGGCTGCCAAAAACATTCAGTACTTC
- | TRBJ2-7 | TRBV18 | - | CASSPVGQVEQYF | TGTGCCAGCTCACCAGTAGGGCAGGTAGAGCAGTACTTC
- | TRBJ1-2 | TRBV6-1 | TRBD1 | CASSARLGTGLFGYTF | TGTGCCAGCAGTGCAAGGCTTGGGACAGGCCTTTTCGGCTACACCTTC
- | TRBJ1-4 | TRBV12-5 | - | CASGRLNPKGLIEKLFF | TGTGCTAGTGGTCGCCTTAACCCTAAGGGGCTGATTGAAAAACTGTTTTTT
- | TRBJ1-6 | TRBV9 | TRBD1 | CASSALGQGFPLHF | TGTGCCAGCAGCGCTTTGGGACAGGGGTTTCCCCTCCACTTT
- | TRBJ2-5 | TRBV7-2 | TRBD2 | CASSPRRVSGRSETQYF | TGTGCCAGCAGCCCCCGGCGGGTTAGCGGGAGGTCTGAGACCCAGTACTTC
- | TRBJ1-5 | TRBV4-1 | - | CASSQWTAGNQPQHF | TGCGCCAGCAGCCAGTGGACAGCCGGCAATCAGCCCCAGCATTTT
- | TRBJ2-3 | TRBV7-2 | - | CASSTSIADTQYF | TGTGCCAGCAGCACCAGCATCGCAGATACGCAGTATTTT
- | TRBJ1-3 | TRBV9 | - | CASSVTTGQSGNTIYF | TGTGCCAGCAGCGTAACAACCGGACAATCTGGAAACACCATATATTTT
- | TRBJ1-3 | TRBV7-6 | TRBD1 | CASSLDRASGNTIYF | TGTGCCAGCAGCTTGGACAGGGCCTCTGGAAACACCATATATTTT
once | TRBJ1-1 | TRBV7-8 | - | CASSLTSATGNTEAFF | TGTGCCAGCAGCTTAACCTCCGCCACGGGGAACACTGAAGCTTTCTTT
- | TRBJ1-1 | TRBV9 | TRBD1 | CASSMGQSGNTEAFF | TGTGCCAGCAGCATGGGACAGTCAGGTAACACTGAAGCTTTCTTT
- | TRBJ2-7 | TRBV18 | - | CASSPQGAYEQYF | TGTGCCAGCTCACCACAGGGAGCATACGAGCAGTACTTC
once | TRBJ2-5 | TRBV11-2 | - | CASSLEQGWEETQYF | TGTGCCAGCAGCTTAGAACAGGGTTGGGAAGAGACCCAGTACTTC
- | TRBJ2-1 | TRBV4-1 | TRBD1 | CASSQGRPTRDRGTNEQFF | TGCGCCAGCAGCCAAGGTAGGCCTACCCGGGACAGGGGGACGAATGAGCAGTTCTTC
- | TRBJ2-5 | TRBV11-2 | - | CASSFEGGWQETQYF | TGTGCCAGCAGCTTCGAAGGGGGGTGGCAAGAGACCCAGTACTTC
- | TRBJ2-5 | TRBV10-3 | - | CAISELETQYF | TGTGCCATCAGTGAGTTAGAGACCCAGTACTTC
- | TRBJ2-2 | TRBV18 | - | CASSPYPAGVPTGELFF | TGTGCCAGCTCACCCTACCCTGCAGGGGTACCAACCGGGGAGCTGTTTTTT
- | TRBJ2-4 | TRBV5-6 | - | CASSIQGLADIQYF | TGTGCCAGCAGCATCCAGGGTTTAGCGGACATTCAGTACTTC
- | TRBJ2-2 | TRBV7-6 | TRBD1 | CASSPRTGNTGELFF | TGTGCCAGCAGCCCGCGGACAGGGAACACCGGGGAGCTGTTTTTT
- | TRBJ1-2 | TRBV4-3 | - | CASSQDNMQGYYGYTF | TGCGCCAGCAGCCAAGATAATATGCAGGGCTACTATGGCTACACCTTC
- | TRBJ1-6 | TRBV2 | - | CASSVLSRDALNSPLHF | TGTGCCAGCAGTGTCTTGTCGAGGGACGCCCTTAATTCACCCCTCCACTTT
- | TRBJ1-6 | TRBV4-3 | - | CASSQEEGVGYNSPLHF | TGCGCCAGCAGCCAAGAAGAGGGTGTGGGATATAATTCACCCCTCCACTTT
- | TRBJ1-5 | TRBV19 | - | CASTEVGNQPQHF | TGTGCCAGTACTGAGGTGGGCAATCAGCCCCAGCATTTT
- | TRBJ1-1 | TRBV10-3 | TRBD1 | CAISGGTELNTEAFF | TGTGCCATCAGTGGGGGGACAGAGCTGAACACTGAAGCTTTCTTT
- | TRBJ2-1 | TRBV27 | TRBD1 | CASSSGQGSYNEQFF | TGTGCCAGCAGCTCGGGACAGGGTTCTTACAATGAGCAGTTCTTC
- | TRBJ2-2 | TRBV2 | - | CASSVRRGGTGELFF | TGTGCCAGCAGTGTCAGGAGGGGCGGAACCGGGGAGCTGTTTTTT
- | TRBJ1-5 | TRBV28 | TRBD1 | CASSLSGTDNQPQHF | TGTGCCAGCAGTTTATCTGGGACAGACAATCAGCCCCAGCATTTT
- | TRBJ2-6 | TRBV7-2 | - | CASSLEAGWSSGANVLTF | TGTGCCAGCAGCTTAGAGGCTGGCTGGAGCTCTGGGGCCAACGTCCTGACTTTC